The following is a T cell receptor (beta chain) sequence with its context. The CDR3 length is 14 residues. The V gene lost 7 bases and the J gene lost 4 bases, with 11 bases spanning the gap. Germline CDR1 is SNHLY and CDR2 is FYNNEI. The data were taken from a study of cytomegalovirus exposure and HLA in healthy donors. The data were produced by immunoSEQ multiplex PCR, yet TCRdb's version contains in-frame clones alone and is incomplete. This table has over 100,000 clones, roughly 90% appearing once. The source is a man aged 30 to 39 in good health and CMV-seronegative. The chain uses TRBV2 and TRBJ1-6, with D perhaps TRBD1 (5 bases). The sample comprised PBMCs. DNA for the CDR3: TGTGCCAGCACACAGGATGGTTATAATTCACCCCTCCACTTT. Its translation is CASTQDGYNSPLHF.